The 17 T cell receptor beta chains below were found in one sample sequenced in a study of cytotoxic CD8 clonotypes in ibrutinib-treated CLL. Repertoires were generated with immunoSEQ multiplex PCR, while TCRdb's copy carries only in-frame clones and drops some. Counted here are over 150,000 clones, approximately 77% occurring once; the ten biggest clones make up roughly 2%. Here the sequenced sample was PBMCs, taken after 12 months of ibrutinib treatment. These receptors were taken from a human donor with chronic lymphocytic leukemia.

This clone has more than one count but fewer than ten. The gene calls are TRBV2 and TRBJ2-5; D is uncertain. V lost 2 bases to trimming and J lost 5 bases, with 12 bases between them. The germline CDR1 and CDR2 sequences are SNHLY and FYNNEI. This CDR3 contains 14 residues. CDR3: CASSESWVEETQYF. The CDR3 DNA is TGTGCCAGCAGTGAATCATGGGTAGAGGAGACCCAGTACTTC.

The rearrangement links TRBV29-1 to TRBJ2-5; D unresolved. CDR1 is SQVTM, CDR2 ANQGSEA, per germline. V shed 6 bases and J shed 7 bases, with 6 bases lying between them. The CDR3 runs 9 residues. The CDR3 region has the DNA TGCAGCGTCGACGGGACCCAGTACTTC. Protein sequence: CSVDGTQYF.

The CDR3 spells CASSSSGGRETQYF. CDR3 nucleotide sequence: TGTGCCAGCAGCTCATCAGGGGGCCGGGAGACCCAGTACTTC. The V and J genes are TRBV7-6 and TRBJ2-5; 8 nucleotides align to TRBD1. The germline V gene has CDR1 SGHVS and CDR2 FNYEAQ. The CDR3 is 14 residues long. V lost 4 bases and J lost 5; bases outside the gene matches: 6.

The CDR3 region is CASSSGGSSGNTIYF. The DNA for the CDR3 is TGTGCCAGCAGCTCAGGGGGGAGCTCTGGAAACACCATATATTTT. V usage is TRBV28 and J usage is TRBJ1-3, with TRBD1 matching 7 bases. Trimming cost V 6 bases and J 0 bases; bases outside gene matches: 5. Germline values: CDR1 MDHEN, CDR2 SYDVKM. The CDR3 runs 15 residues.

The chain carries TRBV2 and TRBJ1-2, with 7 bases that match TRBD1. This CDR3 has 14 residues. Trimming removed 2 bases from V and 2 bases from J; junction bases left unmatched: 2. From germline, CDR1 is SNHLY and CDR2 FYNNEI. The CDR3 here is CASSERGRNYGYTF. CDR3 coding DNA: TGTGCCAGCAGTGAAAGGGGGCGCAACTATGGCTACACCTTC. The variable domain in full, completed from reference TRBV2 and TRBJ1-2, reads EPEVTQTPSHQVTQMGQEVILRCVPISNHLYFYWYRQILGQKVEFLVSFYNNEISEKSEIFDDQFSVERPDGSNFTLKIRSTKLEDSAMYFCASSERGRNYGYTFGSGTRLTVV.

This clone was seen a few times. CDR3 residues: CASSQSAGLGQPQHF. The DNA for the CDR3 is TGTGCCAGCAGCCAATCGGCGGGATTGGGTCAGCCCCAGCATTTT. This chain connects TRBV7-2 to TRBJ1-5, with D unresolved. Germline V gene data show CDR1 as SGHTA and CDR2 as FQGNSA. The CDR3 consists of 15 residues. V lost 5 bases, J lost 6 bases, and 17 bases lay in between.

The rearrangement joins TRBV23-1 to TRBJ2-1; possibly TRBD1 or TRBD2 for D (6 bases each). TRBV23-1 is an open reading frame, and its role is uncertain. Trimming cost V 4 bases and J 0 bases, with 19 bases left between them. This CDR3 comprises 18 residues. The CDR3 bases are TGCGCCAGCAGTCCAAGGGGGTCTAGCGCTTCCTCCTACAATGAGCAGTTCTTC. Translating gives CASSPRGSSASSYNEQFF.

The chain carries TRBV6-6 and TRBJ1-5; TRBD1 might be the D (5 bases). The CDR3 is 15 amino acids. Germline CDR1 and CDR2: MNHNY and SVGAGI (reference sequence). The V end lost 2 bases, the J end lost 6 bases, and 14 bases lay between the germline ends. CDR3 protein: CASSYGQGMGQPQHF. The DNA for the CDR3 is TGTGCCAGCAGTTACGGGCAGGGCATGGGTCAGCCCCAGCATTTT.

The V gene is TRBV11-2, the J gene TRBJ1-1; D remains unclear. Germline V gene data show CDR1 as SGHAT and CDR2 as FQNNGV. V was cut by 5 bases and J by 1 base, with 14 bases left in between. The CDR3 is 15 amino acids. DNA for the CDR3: TGTGCCAGCAGCCACATCGGCGGTCCGAACACTGAAGCTTTCTTT. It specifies CASSHIGGPNTEAFF. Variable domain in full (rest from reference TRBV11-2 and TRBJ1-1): EAGVAQSPRYKIIEKRQSVAFWCNPISGHATLYWYQQILGQGPKLLIQFQNNGVVDDSQLPKDRFSAERLKGVDSTLKIQPAKLEDSAVYLCASSHIGGPNTEAFFGQGTRLTVV.

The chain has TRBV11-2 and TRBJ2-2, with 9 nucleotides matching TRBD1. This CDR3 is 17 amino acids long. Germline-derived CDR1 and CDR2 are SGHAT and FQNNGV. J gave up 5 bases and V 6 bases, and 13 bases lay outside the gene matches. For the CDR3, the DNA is TGTGCCAGCAGTCGCACAGGGGGCGCTGAGTTAACCGGGGAGCTGTTTTTT. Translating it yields CASSRTGGAELTGELFF. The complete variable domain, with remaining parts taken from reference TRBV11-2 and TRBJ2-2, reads EAGVAQSPRYKIIEKRQSVAFWCNPISGHATLYWYQQILGQGPKLLIQFQNNGVVDDSQLPKDRFSAERLKGVDSTLKIQPAKLEDSAVYLCASSRTGGAELTGELFFGEGSRLTVL.

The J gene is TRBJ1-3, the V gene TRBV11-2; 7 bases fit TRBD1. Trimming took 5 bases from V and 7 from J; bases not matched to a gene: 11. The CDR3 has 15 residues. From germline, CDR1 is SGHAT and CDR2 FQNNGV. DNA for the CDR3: TGTGCCAGCAGCCCCACTGCCCTACAGGGGAACACCATATATTTT. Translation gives CASSPTALQGNTIYF.

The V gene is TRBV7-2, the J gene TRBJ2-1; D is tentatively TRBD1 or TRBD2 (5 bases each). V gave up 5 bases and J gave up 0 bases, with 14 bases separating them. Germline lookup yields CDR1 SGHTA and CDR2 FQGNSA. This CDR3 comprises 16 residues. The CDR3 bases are TGTGCCAGCAGCCCAAATGTGGGGGTCTCCTACAATGAGCAGTTCTTC. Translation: CASSPNVGVSYNEQFF.

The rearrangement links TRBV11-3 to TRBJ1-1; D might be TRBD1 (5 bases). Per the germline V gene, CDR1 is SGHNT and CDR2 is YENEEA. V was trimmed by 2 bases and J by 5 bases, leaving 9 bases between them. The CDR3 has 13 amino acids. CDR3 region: CASSLIRDTEAFF. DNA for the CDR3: TGTGCCAGCAGCTTAATCAGGGATACTGAAGCTTTCTTT.

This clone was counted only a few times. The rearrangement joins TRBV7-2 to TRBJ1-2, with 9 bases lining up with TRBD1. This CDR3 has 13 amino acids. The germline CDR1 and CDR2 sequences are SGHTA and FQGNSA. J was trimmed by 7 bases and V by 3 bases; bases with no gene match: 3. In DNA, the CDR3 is TGTGCCAGCAGCTTCGAGACAGGGGGTGGCTACACCTTC. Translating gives CASSFETGGGYTF. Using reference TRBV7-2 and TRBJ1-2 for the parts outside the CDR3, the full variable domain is GAGVSQSPSNKVTEKGKDVELRCDPISGHTALYWYRQSLGQGLEFLIYFQGNSAPDKSGLPSDRFSAERTGGSVSTLTIQRTQQEDSAVYLCASSFETGGGYTFGSGTRLTVV.

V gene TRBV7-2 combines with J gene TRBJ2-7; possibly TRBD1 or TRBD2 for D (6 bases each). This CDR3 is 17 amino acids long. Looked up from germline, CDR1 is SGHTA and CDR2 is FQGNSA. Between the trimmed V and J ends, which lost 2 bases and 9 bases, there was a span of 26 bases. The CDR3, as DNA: TGTGCCAGCAGCTTATTCGGCCCCGGGTCACCGGGGGCTTCGCAGTACTTC. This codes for CASSLFGPGSPGASQYF.

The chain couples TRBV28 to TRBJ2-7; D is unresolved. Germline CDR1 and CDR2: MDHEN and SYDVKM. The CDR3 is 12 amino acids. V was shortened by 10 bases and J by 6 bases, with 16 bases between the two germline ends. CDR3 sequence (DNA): TGTGCCATCACACCGTCGTCCGGCGAGCAGTACTTC. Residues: CAITPSSGEQYF.

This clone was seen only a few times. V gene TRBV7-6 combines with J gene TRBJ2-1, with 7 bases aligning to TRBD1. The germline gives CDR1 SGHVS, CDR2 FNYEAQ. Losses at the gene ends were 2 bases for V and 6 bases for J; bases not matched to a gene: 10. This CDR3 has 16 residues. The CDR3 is CASSLSPGQSTNEQFF. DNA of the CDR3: TGTGCCAGCAGCTTATCGCCGGGACAGTCGACCAATGAGCAGTTCTTC.